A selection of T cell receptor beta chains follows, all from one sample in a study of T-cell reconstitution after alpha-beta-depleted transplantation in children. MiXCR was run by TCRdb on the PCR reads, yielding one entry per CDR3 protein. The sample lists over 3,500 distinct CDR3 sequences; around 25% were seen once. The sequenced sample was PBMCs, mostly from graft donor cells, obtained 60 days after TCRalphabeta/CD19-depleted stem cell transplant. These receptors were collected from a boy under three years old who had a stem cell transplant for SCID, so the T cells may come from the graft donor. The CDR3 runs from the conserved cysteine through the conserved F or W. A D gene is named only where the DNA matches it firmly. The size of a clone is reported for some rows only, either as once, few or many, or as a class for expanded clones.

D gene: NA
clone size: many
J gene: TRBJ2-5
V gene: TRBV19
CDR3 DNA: TGTGCCAGTAGCCCTGGGTGGGAGACCCAGTACTTC
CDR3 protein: CASSPGWETQYF

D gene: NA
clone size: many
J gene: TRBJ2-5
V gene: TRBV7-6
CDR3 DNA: TGTGCCAGCAGCTTAGGGGCACGGCGGGGGACCCAGTACTTC
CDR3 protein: CASSLGARRGTQYF

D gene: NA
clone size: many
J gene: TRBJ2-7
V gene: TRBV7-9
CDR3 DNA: TGTGCCAGCAGCTTAGTTCTCGGACGGCCGAGCTCCTACGAGCAGTACTTC
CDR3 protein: CASSLVLGRPSSYEQYF

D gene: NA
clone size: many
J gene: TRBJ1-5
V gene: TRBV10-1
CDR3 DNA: TGCGCCAGCACCAATGAAGACCGGGGAGCCCAGCATTTT
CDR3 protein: CASTNEDRGAQHF

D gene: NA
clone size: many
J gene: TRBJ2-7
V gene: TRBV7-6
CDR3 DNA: TGTGCCAGCAGCCCCTTTATTGGCCCATTGATGGACGCCCGAGTTTCCTACGAGCAGTACTTC
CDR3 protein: CASSPFIGPLMDARVSYEQYF

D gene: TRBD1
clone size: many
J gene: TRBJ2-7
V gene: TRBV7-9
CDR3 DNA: TGTGCCAGCAGCCGACAGGGCTACGAGCAGTACTTC
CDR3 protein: CASSRQGYEQYF

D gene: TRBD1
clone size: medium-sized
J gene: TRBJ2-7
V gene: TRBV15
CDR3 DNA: TGTGCCACCAGCAGAGTGGGACAGACGACCTACGAGCAGTACTTC
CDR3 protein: CATSRVGQTTYEQYF

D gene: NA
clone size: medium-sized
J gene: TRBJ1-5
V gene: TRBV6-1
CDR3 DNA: TGTGCCAGCAGTGAATCGGCGGGGGGGTGGGGGCCCCAGCATTTT
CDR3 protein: CASSESAGGWGPQHF

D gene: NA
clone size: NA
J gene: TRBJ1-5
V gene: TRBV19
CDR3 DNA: TGTGCCAGTAGCTCCGCAGGGGGCAATCAGCCCCAGCATTTT
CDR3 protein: CASSSAGGNQPQHF

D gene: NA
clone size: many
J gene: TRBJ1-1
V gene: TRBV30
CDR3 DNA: TGTGCCTGGAGCAGGGCCACGAACACTGAAGCTTTCTTT
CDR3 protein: CAWSRATNTEAFF

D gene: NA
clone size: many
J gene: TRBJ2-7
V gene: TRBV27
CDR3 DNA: TGTGCCAGCAGTCCCAGAAGGGCGGACGACGAGCAGTACTTC
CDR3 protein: CASSPRRADDEQYF

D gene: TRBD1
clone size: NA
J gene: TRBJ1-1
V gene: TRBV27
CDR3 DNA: TGTGCCAGCAGCCCATCCTGGACAGGGATGAACACTGAAGCTTTCTTT
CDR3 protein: CASSPSWTGMNTEAFF